This entry concerns a single T cell receptor (beta chain). This sample is part of a study of blood T cell repertoires in COVID-19. About the study: Acute and convalescent COVID-19 samples came from the United States, Italy and Spain.

The study recruited people aged 18 to 89 years across roughly 23 US areas. Participants' own reports of clinical history determined their cohort assignment. Trimming took 3 bases from V and 3 from J, leaving 7 bases between them. The germline gives CDR1 SGDLS, CDR2 YYNGEE. This CDR3 contains 12 residues. Per the original methods: Amplification of reference gene primers was used by the study to estimate nucleated cell counts. Clones were sequenced by immunoSEQ multiplex PCR, and TCRdb holds only the in-frame ones, with some missing. That table furnishes V, J and clone size, whereas the DNA furnished D and trimming. The sample has some 130,000 clones; 75% to 90% are singletons.

The clonotype originates from a man over 45 who had recovered from COVID-19. Sequencing input: PBMCs or T cells enriched from blood (not recorded which). V is TRBV9 and J is TRBJ2-7; D call uncertain. CDR3 in amino acids: CASSDHGYEQYF. In nucleotides, the CDR3 is TGTGCCAGCAGCGACCACGGCTACGAGCAGTACTTC. The full variable domain, completed using reference TRBV9 and TRBJ2-7, is DSGVTQTPKHLITATGQRVTLRCSPRSGDLSVYWYQQSLDQGLQFLIQYYNGEERAKGNILERFSAQQFPDLHSELNLSSLELGDSALYFCASSDHGYEQYFGPGTRLTVT.